These 26 T cell receptor beta chains share one sample of origin, sequenced in a study of blood T cell repertoires in COVID-19. TCRdb keeps only in-frame clones here, not all; method: immunoSEQ multiplex PCR. The sample consists of around 190,000 clones, more than 85% of them appearing once. The specimen sequenced was peripheral blood. The receptors originated from a man aged 25-45 years with acute or convalescent COVID-19.

The rearrangement links TRBV5-1 to TRBJ2-3, with 10 nucleotides matching TRBD1. Germline CDR1 reads SGHRS; CDR2 reads YFSETQ. This CDR3 contains 16 residues. With 0 bases clipped from V and 7 bases from J, the junction kept 8 bases outside the gene matches. The CDR3 protein is CASSLAAGTGAYTQYF. In DNA, the CDR3 is TGCGCCAGCAGCTTGGCCGCCGGGACAGGGGCCTATACGCAGTATTTT.

V gene TRBV6-5 combines with J gene TRBJ1-6, with D perhaps matching TRBD1 (5 bases). The CDR3 totals 15 residues. CDR1 is MNHEY and CDR2 is SVGAGI in the germline V gene. Trimming pared 0 bases from V and 7 bases from J, leaving 10 bases between. The CDR3, as DNA: TGTGCCAGCAGTTACTCGCCGGGACTCAATTCACCCCTCCACTTT. It yields the protein CASSYSPGLNSPLHF.

The chain is built from TRBV19 and TRBJ2-4; TRBD2 matches 9 bases. CDR1 and CDR2 from the germline V gene are LNHDA and SQIVND (reference sequence). Germline trimming cut 4 bases from V and 3 bases from J; bases unmatched to any gene: 4. CDR3 size: 15 residues. The CDR3 protein is CASSTRSGSKNIQYF. The CDR3, as DNA: TGTGCCAGTAGTACACGTAGCGGGAGCAAAAACATTCAGTACTTC. The full variable domain, with the rest looked up from reference TRBV19 and TRBJ2-4, is DGGITQSPKYLFRKEGQNVTLSCEQNLNHDAMYWYRQDPGQGLRLIYYSQIVNDFQKGDIAEGYSVSREKKESFPLTVTSAQKNPTAFYLCASSTRSGSKNIQYFGAGTRLSVL.

Here the CDR3 reads CASSLINSPLHF. CDR3 DNA sequence: TGTGCCAGCAGCTTGATAAATTCACCCCTCCACTTT. V gene TRBV5-5 combines with J gene TRBJ1-6, with D hard to call. Germline lookup yields CDR1 SGHKS and CDR2 YYEKEE (reference sequence). The CDR3 spans 12 residues. The V gene lost 1 base and the J gene lost 7 bases, with 3 bases spanning the gap.

The chain joins TRBV5-4 to TRBJ2-1; TRBD2 agrees at 12 bases. This CDR3 is 15 amino acids long. V lost 0 bases, J lost 10 bases, and 5 bases stayed unmatched. Germline V gene data show CDR1 as SGHNT and CDR2 as YYREEE (reference sequence). CDR3 region: CASSLVGLAGYEQFF. CDR3 bases: TGTGCCAGCAGCTTGGTTGGACTAGCGGGATACGAGCAGTTCTTC.

The chain carries TRBV15 and TRBJ2-1, with D unclear. V gave up 0 bases and J gave up 9 bases, with 9 bases separating them. Looked up from germline, CDR1 is LNHNV and CDR2 is YYDKDF (reference sequence). There are 13 residues in the CDR3. The CDR3 sequence is CATSRDMMAEQFF. The CDR3 DNA is TGTGCCACCAGCAGAGATATGATGGCTGAGCAGTTCTTC.

The V call is TRBV28, the J call TRBJ2-7; perhaps TRBD1 as D (6 bases). Germline V gives CDR1 MDHEN, CDR2 SYDVKM. The CDR3 runs to 17 residues. The germline V and J ends were trimmed by 6 bases and 0 bases, with 21 bases remaining between them. The CDR3 DNA reads as TGTGCCAGCAGCCTCTACCTCCGGGACACGTCCTCCTACGAGCAGTACTTC. Translating it yields CASSLYLRDTSSYEQYF.

This sequence joins TRBV10-3 and TRBJ2-3; possible D gene TRBD2, 6 bases. Germline lookup yields CDR1 ENHRY and CDR2 SYGVKD. The germline V and J ends were trimmed by 6 bases and 2 bases, with 9 bases remaining between them. This CDR3 has 13 residues. CDR3 sequence reads: CAISRGFTDTQYF. CDR3 nucleotides: TGTGCCATCAGCCGGGGGTTCACAGATACGCAGTATTTT.

The chain joins TRBV13 to TRBJ1-2; tentative D call: TRBD1 (5 bases). The CDR3 has 13 amino acids. Germline CDR1 and CDR2: PRHDT and FYEKMQ (reference sequence). V was cut by 4 bases and J by 3 bases, with 9 bases left in between. The CDR3 nucleotides read TGTGCCAGCAGCTCGGGACTGTACTATGGCTACACCTTC. Its protein is CASSSGLYYGYTF.

As concerns this clone: This is likely a read error, given that the CDR3 carries no conserved phenylalanine or tryptophan at its end. The limits of the CDR3 on the DNA are not certain, so only TCRdb's listed CDR3 is given. The chain has TRBV9 and TRBJ1-2; TRBD1, as called in the table, went unchecked against the DNA. The CDR3 totals 11 residues, both ends included. CDR1 is SGDLS, CDR2 YYNGEE, per germline. CDR3 sequence reads: CASSSVLRGQT.

The genes are TRBV4-2 and TRBJ2-2; D gene unclear. Trimming left V 3 bases short and J 3 bases short, with 5 bases between. CDR1 and CDR2 from the germline V gene are LGHNA and YNFKEQ. This CDR3 spans 13 amino acids. CDR3 sequence reads: CASSHLDTGELFF. The CDR3 DNA sequence: TGTGCCAGCAGCCATCTAGACACCGGGGAGCTGTTTTTT.

The V call is TRBV30, the J call TRBJ2-2, with TRBD2 matching over 11 bases. The CDR3 loop spans 14 amino acids. Trimming at V came to 3 bases and at J to 7 bases, leaving 4 bases not matched to a gene. CDR1 and CDR2 (germline): GTSNPN, SVGIG (reference sequence). The CDR3 is CAWSGTSGGGELFF. The CDR3 DNA sequence: TGTGCCTGGAGCGGGACTAGCGGCGGCGGGGAGCTGTTTTTT.

The J gene is TRBJ2-7, the V gene TRBV5-1; a possible D gene is TRBD1 (5 bases). CDR3 size: 14 residues. V lost 1 base and J lost 5, with 13 bases in between. Per the germline V gene, CDR1 is SGHRS and CDR2 is YFSETQ. CDR3 in amino acids: CASSLSAGFNEQYF. The CDR3 nucleotides are TGCGCCAGCAGCTTGAGTGCAGGGTTCAACGAGCAGTACTTC.

The chain is built from TRBV13 and TRBJ2-1; 8 bases agree with TRBD1. Germline V gene sequence: CDR1 PRHDT, CDR2 FYEKMQ (reference sequence). The CDR3 is 15 amino acids. Trimming at V came to 6 bases and at J to 5 bases, leaving 9 bases not matched to a gene. The CDR3 loop is CASRSRQGRHNEQFF. CDR3 DNA sequence: TGTGCCAGCAGATCAAGACAGGGGAGGCACAATGAGCAGTTCTTC.

The genes are TRBV29-1 and TRBJ2-5; 8 bases line up with TRBD1. Per the germline V gene, CDR1 is SQVTM and CDR2 is ANQGSEA. The CDR3 runs 13 residues. The ends lost 6 bases at V and 2 bases at J; junction bases unmatched: 5. The CDR3 spells CSVDRGLQETQYF. As DNA, the CDR3 is TGCAGCGTCGACAGGGGCCTTCAAGAGACCCAGTACTTC. The entire variable domain, with the rest obtained from reference TRBV29-1 and TRBJ2-5, is as follows: SAVISQKPSRDICQRGTSLTIQCQVDSQVTMMFWYRQQPGQSLTLIATANQGSEATYESGFVIDKFPISRPNLTFSTLTVSNMSPEDSSIYLCSVDRGLQETQYFGPGTRLLVL.

For the CDR3, the DNA is TGCGCCAGCAGCCAAGCCTCACGGGCCGGGGGAGAGACCCAGTACTTC. Translation: CASSQASRAGGETQYF. V and J are TRBV4-1 and TRBJ2-5; D possibly corresponds to TRBD2 (6 bases). Germline V lookup: CDR1 MGHRA, CDR2 YSYEKL. The CDR3 runs to 16 residues. V was pared by 1 base and J by 4 bases, with 16 bases between.

The J gene is TRBJ1-5, the V gene TRBV2; D not certain. CDR1 and CDR2 (germline): SNHLY, FYNNEI. The CDR3 has 14 residues. V gave up 8 bases and J gave up 0 bases, with 11 bases separating them. CDR3 coding DNA: TGTGCCAGCCCTACTACCCATAGCAATCAGCCCCAGCATTTT. It codes for CASPTTHSNQPQHF. Variable domain in full (rest from reference TRBV2 and TRBJ1-5): EPEVTQTPSHQVTQMGQEVILRCVPISNHLYFYWYRQILGQKVEFLVSFYNNEISEKSEIFDDQFSVERPDGSNFTLKIRSTKLEDSAMYFCASPTTHSNQPQHFGDGTRLSIL.

The V gene is TRBV11-1, the J gene TRBJ2-5; 8 bases line up with TRBD2. The V gene end was trimmed by 5 bases and the J gene end by 4 bases; junction bases not matched to a gene: 9. This CDR3 is built from 15 residues. In germline, CDR1 is SGHAT, CDR2 FQDESV (reference sequence). The CDR3 protein is CASSGGLAGSETQYF. The DNA of the CDR3 is TGTGCCAGCAGCGGTGGCCTAGCGGGCTCAGAGACCCAGTACTTC.

This clone appeared once. The CDR3: CASSSFRDTLNEQFF. CDR3 nucleotide sequence: TGTGCCAGCAGCAGCTTCCGGGACACACTAAATGAGCAGTTCTTC. The J gene is TRBJ2-1, the V gene TRBV27; weak D call: TRBD1 (6 bases). Trimming removed 6 bases at V and 7 bases at J, with 19 bases between. Germline assignment: CDR1 MNHEY and CDR2 SMNVEV (reference sequence). The CDR3 is 15 residues long.

This chain uses TRBV3-1 (or the pseudogene TRBV3-2) with TRBJ1-1; D is uncertain. V lost 1 base and J 1 base, leaving 7 bases between the germline ends. CDR1 LGHDT and CDR2 YNNKEL come from the germline V gene (reference sequence). CDR3 length equals 14 residues. The DNA of the CDR3 is TGTGCCAGCAGCCAAGTTTGGGCGAACACTGAAGCTTTCTTT. Amino acid sequence: CASSQVWANTEAFF.

This chain joins TRBV28 and TRBJ2-7, with 10 positions matching TRBD2. The junction had 8 bases not matched to a gene; V was cut back by 5 bases and J by 4 bases. Germline V gene data show CDR1 as MDHEN and CDR2 as SYDVKM. CDR3 size: 15 residues. The CDR3 loop reads CASSGPGLALYEQYF. DNA of the CDR3: TGTGCCAGCAGTGGTCCGGGACTAGCGCTTTACGAGCAGTACTTC.

There are a few counts of this clone. This rearrangement joins TRBV3-1 (or the pseudogene TRBV3-2) to TRBJ2-7, with D possibly being TRBD2 (5 bases). The CDR3 length is 12 residues. The ends were cut back, 1 base at V and 12 bases at J, with 13 bases in the middle. Looked up from germline, CDR1 is LGHDT and CDR2 is YNNKEL (reference sequence). The CDR3 region has the DNA TGTGCCAGCAGCCAAGGAGGGAGTTCGTCGTACTTC. Translation gives CASSQGGSSSYF.

The chain couples TRBV3-1 (or the pseudogene TRBV3-2) to TRBJ2-3, with TRBD2 matching over 13 bases. Germline trimming cut 4 bases from V and 4 bases from J; bases unmatched to any gene: 8. The CDR3 consists of 17 residues. Germline V gene data show CDR1 as LGHDT and CDR2 as YNNKEL (reference sequence). The CDR3 nucleotides read TGTGCCAGCAGCCCTGGCGGACTAGCGGGAGACTCAGATACGCAGTATTTT. It codes for CASSPGGLAGDSDTQYF.

The chain employs TRBV15 and TRBJ2-1, with no clear D. V was trimmed by 0 bases and J by 10 bases, leaving 13 bases between them. There are 14 residues in the CDR3. Germline V gene lookup returns CDR1 LNHNV and CDR2 YYDKDF (reference sequence). The CDR3 nucleotides are TGTGCCACCAGCAGAGATCGTGTCACGGAGGAGCAGTTCTTC. It yields the protein CATSRDRVTEEQFF.

The chain uses TRBV5-1 and TRBJ2-3; D is perhaps TRBD2 (6 bases). CDR3 length: 14 amino acids. Trimming cost V 2 bases and J 2 bases, with 9 bases left between them. Germline V gene sequence: CDR1 SGHRS, CDR2 YFSETQ. This CDR3 reads CASSFGTYTDTQYF. The DNA of the CDR3 is TGCGCCAGCAGCTTCGGGACTTACACAGATACGCAGTATTTT. Filled out from reference TRBV5-1 and TRBJ2-3, the complete variable domain reads KAGVTQTPRYLIKTRGQQVTLSCSPISGHRSVSWYQQTPGQGLQFLFEYFSETQRNKGNFPGRFSGRQFSNSRSEMNVSTLELGDSALYLCASSFGTYTDTQYFGPGTRLTVL.

V is TRBV11-2 and J is TRBJ2-7; tentative D call: TRBD2 (6 bases). This CDR3 region has 15 residues. V lost 2 bases and J 0 bases, leaving 11 bases between the germline ends. The germline V gene has CDR1 SGHAT and CDR2 FQNNGV. CDR3: CASSLLAGISYEQYF. As DNA, the CDR3 is TGTGCCAGCAGCTTACTGGCGGGGATCTCCTACGAGCAGTACTTC.